This T cell receptor (beta chain) was documented in a study of blood T cells in healthy people across ages. Isolation of PBMCs gave at least 7 million cells per sample. Regarding the study as a whole: Estimates based on one million T cells were treated as lower bounds.

A sample-barcoded 5' primer and a J-beta primer mix were used in a second PCR of roughly 6 to 12 cycles. TCRdb recomputed calls from the 5' RACE reads with MiXCR, one row per CDR3 protein. Of more than 800,000 distinct CDR3 sequences listed, 29% are singletons. The trim removed 8 bases at V and 0 bases at J, leaving 2 bases unmatched. The CDR3 sequence is 14 residues long. The V gene's germline CDR1 is LNHNV and CDR2 YYDKDF (reference sequence). This clonotype appeared many times. The antigen is undetermined. This clonotype was obtained from an elderly woman in good health. The sequencing input was blood. The chain combines TRBV15 with TRBJ2-3, with 10 bases identical to TRBD2. CDR3 sequence reads: CATLAGASTDTQYF. The CDR3 nucleotides are TGTGCCACCCTAGCGGGGGCTAGCACAGATACGCAGTATTTT.